The clone carrying this T cell receptor beta chain was recorded a few times. CDR3 length equals 17 residues. Germline CDR1 is KGHSH and CDR2 is LQKENI. Deletions cut 6 bases from V and 1 base from J, with 18 bases between. Each CDR3 protein is one row after TCRdb ran MiXCR on the reads. The table lists about 150,000 distinct CDR3 sequences, 20% to 25% of them singletons. This specimen belongs to a study of T cell repertoires in cytomegalovirus infection. Sequences were obtained from PBMCs. This TCR was recovered from a human donor in good health (CMV status not recorded). Some clones in this sample may be carry-over from other donors' samples. The rearrangement joins TRBV18 to TRBJ2-2, with no clear D. CDR3: CASSRLRPLMNTGELFF. CDR3 DNA: TGTGCCAGCTCCCGACTGAGACCCCTCATGAACACCGGGGAGCTGTTTTTT.